This T cell receptor (beta chain) was sequenced in a study of T cell clusters in autoimmune cytopenias. Study context: A median of roughly 54,000 TRB reads per sample yielded a median around 2,500 distinct clonotypes.

Tens of thousands of genome equivalents of blood DNA were amplified for TRB. TRB rearrangements were amplified by touch-down multiplex PCR with mixed TRB-A/B primers. TCRdb re-called the multiplex PCR reads, yielding one record per CDR3 amino acid sequence without DNA. The specimen's table records several thousand distinct CDR3 sequences. Its frequency marks this clonotype as medium-sized. Antigen unknown. Study findings and constraints: Physiological T cell clusters of healthy donors were apparently absent in primary autoimmune cytopenia patients. TRB repertoire shifts in secondary cytopenia and chronic lymphocytic leukemia mostly reflected lymphoma, not autoimmunity. Functional roles of the in silico T cell clusters still await experimental validation.

The source is a human donor with an autoimmune cytopenia or autoimmune hepatitis (not recorded which). Sequencing was performed on peripheral blood.

The CDR3 sequence: CASSRDGFTGELFF. The J gene is TRBJ2-2, the V gene TRBV18; TCRdb picks TRBD1, but there is no DNA to check that call. CDR1 is KGHSH, CDR2 LQKENI, per germline. The CDR3 length is 14 residues.